The 14 T cell receptor beta chains below were found in one sample sequenced in a study of T cell repertoires in cytomegalovirus infection. Each CDR3 protein is one row after TCRdb ran MiXCR on the reads. Among nearly 550,000 distinct CDR3 sequences listed, 16% were seen once. Sequencing input: CD8+ T cells from PBMCs. Source of these receptors: a human donor in good health (CMV status not recorded). Some clones in this sample may be carry-over from other donors' samples.

This clonotype was counted many times. The chain employs TRBV7-9 and TRBJ2-3; 12 nucleotides match TRBD2. There are 15 residues in the CDR3. From germline, CDR1 is SEHNR and CDR2 FQNEAQ (reference sequence). V lost 5 bases, J lost 4 bases, and 4 bases stayed unmatched. CDR3 sequence reads: CASSPSGRAPDTQYF. The CDR3, as DNA: TGTGCCAGCAGCCCTAGCGGGAGGGCACCAGATACGCAGTATTTT.

This clonotype was detected many times. The rearrangement joins TRBV12-3 or TRBV12-4 to TRBJ2-1; D not resolved. The ends were cut back, 7 bases at V and 0 bases at J, with 16 bases in the middle. This CDR3 spans 16 amino acids. The CDR3 DNA is TGTGCCAGCAACCCACAGAGCATGAGCTCCTACAATGAGCAGTTCTTC. Amino acid sequence: CASNPQSMSSYNEQFF.

This clonotype was seen repeatedly, ten times or more. The J gene is TRBJ2-7, the V gene TRBV10-3, with 9 bases fitting TRBD1. The V segment lost 4 bases and the J segment 2 bases; nucleotides outside the gene matches: 6. Germline V CDR1 and CDR2: ENHRY, SYGVKD. CDR3 length: 15 residues. The CDR3 DNA reads as TGTGCCATCAGTGGGTCCCGGGACAGGGCCTACGAGCAGTACTTC. This sequence encodes CAISGSRDRAYEQYF.

In the case of this clonotype: A much larger clone sits a single nucleotide away, making a read error possible. J is TRBJ1-1 and V is TRBV7-9; D is uncertain. V lost 1 base to trimming and J lost 7 bases, with 7 bases between them. The CDR3 extends over 12 amino acids. Germline V lookup: CDR1 SEHNR, CDR2 FQNEAQ (reference sequence). The CDR3 protein is CASSLVEGEAFF. CDR3 in DNA: TGTGCCAGCAGCTTAGTTGAGGGTGAAGCTTTCTTT.

This clonotype was counted many times. The CDR3 here is CASSFRQGHYNEQFF. The CDR3, as DNA: TGTGCCAGCAGCTTTAGGCAGGGGCACTACAATGAGCAGTTCTTC. The chain is built from TRBV7-9 and TRBJ2-1, with D perhaps matching TRBD1 (6 bases). This CDR3 spans 15 amino acids. Germline V CDR1 and CDR2: SEHNR, FQNEAQ (reference sequence). V lost 3 bases to trimming and J lost 3 bases, with 12 bases between them.

This clonotype has ten or more counts. The chain combines TRBV7-7 with TRBJ2-2; weak D call: TRBD1 (6 bases). The CDR3 spans 15 residues. Germline CDR1 is SSHAT and CDR2 is FNYEAQ (reference sequence). Deletions cut 5 bases from V and 2 bases from J, with 12 bases between. As DNA, the CDR3 is TGTGCCAGCAGCGCGAGACAGGTTAACACCGGGGAGCTGTTTTTT. Protein product: CASSARQVNTGELFF. The variable domain in full, with the rest retrieved from reference TRBV7-7 and TRBJ2-2, is GAGVSQSPRYKVTKRGQDVTLRCDPISSHATLYWYQQALGQGPEFLTYFNYEAQPDKSGLPSDRFSAERPEGSISTLTIQRTEQRDSAMYRCASSARQVNTGELFFGEGSRLTVL.

The rearrangement links TRBV27 to TRBJ1-1; D is undetermined. The CDR3 length is 12 residues. The ends were cut back, 3 bases at V and 7 bases at J, with 9 bases in the middle. Germline V gives CDR1 MNHEY, CDR2 SMNVEV (reference sequence). The CDR3: CASSFGSGEAFF. The DNA for the CDR3 is TGTGCCAGCAGTTTCGGGTCGGGTGAAGCTTTCTTT.

In this sample, this clonotype turned up a few times. The V and J genes are TRBV27 and TRBJ2-7, with TRBD2 matching 7 bases. From germline, CDR1 is MNHEY and CDR2 SMNVEV (reference sequence). With 3 bases clipped from V and 4 bases from J, the junction kept 6 bases outside the gene matches. The CDR3 runs to 14 residues. The CDR3, as DNA: TGTGCCAGCAGTTTTGAGTGGGGGGGTTACGAGCAGTACTTC. Translated: CASSFEWGGYEQYF.

This clonotype has at least ten counts. This chain connects TRBV11-2 to TRBJ1-6, with D possibly being TRBD1 (5 bases). Germline CDR1 SGHAT, CDR2 FQNNGV. The CDR3 runs 16 residues. The V end lost 1 base, the J end lost 9 bases, and 16 bases lay between the germline ends. This CDR3 reads CASSLVPGFSVSPLHF. The CDR3 nucleotides are TGTGCCAGCAGCTTAGTACCAGGGTTTTCAGTTTCACCCCTCCACTTT.

Ten or more counts support this clonotype. CDR3 bases: TGTGCCAGCAGTTTACGTCGGATCGCTGAAAAACTGTTTTTT. This translates into CASSLRRIAEKLFF. V gene TRBV27 combines with J gene TRBJ1-4; no firm D call. Germline V lookup: CDR1 MNHEY, CDR2 SMNVEV (reference sequence). The V end lost 2 bases, the J end lost 7 bases, and 11 bases lay between the germline ends. The CDR3 covers 14 residues.

This clonotype was recorded many times. V usage is TRBV6-5 and J usage is TRBJ2-7; 9 nucleotides align to TRBD1. Losses at the gene ends were 2 bases for V and 6 bases for J; bases not matched to a gene: 5. Per germline, CDR1 MNHEY and CDR2 SVGAGI. CDR3 length: 14 amino acids. The CDR3 is CASSYGDRVVEQYF. The CDR3 nucleotides are TGTGCCAGCAGTTACGGGGACAGGGTTGTCGAGCAGTACTTC.

This clonotype has a handful of counts. This rearrangement joins TRBV27 to TRBJ2-3, with unresolved D. CDR1 and CDR2 from the germline V gene are MNHEY and SMNVEV (reference sequence). V gave up 5 bases and J gave up 3 bases, with 12 bases separating them. CDR3 size: 14 residues. The CDR3 reads CASSPRARTDTQYF. CDR3 coding DNA: TGTGCCAGCAGTCCCCGGGCCCGTACAGATACGCAGTATTTT.

This clonotype was observed at least ten times. This chain links TRBV19 with TRBJ2-3; D possibly corresponds to TRBD2 (6 bases). CDR1 and CDR2 from the germline V gene are LNHDA and SQIVND (reference sequence). This CDR3 is built from 16 residues. V lost 7 bases and J 3 bases, leaving 20 bases between the germline ends. CDR3 protein: CASTREKTAATDTQYF. In DNA, the CDR3 is TGTGCCAGTACCCGGGAGAAAACCGCGGCAACAGATACGCAGTATTTT.

This clonotype was seen ten or more times. The chain couples TRBV20-1 to TRBJ1-5; tentative D call: TRBD1 (6 bases). Trimming took 3 bases from V and 7 from J, leaving 13 bases between them. The CDR3 runs to 13 residues. Germline-derived CDR1 and CDR2 are DFQATT and SNEGSKA (reference sequence). The CDR3 sequence is CSARGTGSQPQHF. DNA of the CDR3: TGCAGTGCTAGGGGCACAGGGTCACAGCCCCAGCATTTT.